This is a list of T cell receptor beta chains from one sample in a study of T cell changes during pregnancy in multiple sclerosis. The protocol was immunoSEQ multiplex PCR, while the TCRdb copy is restricted to in-frame clones and leaves out a portion. The sample records about 73,000 clones, approximately 87% being singletons. The specimen was peripheral blood, collected after pregnancy. The receptors stem from a female donor in good health, enrolled as a control in a pregnancy study. CDR3s include the opening cysteine and the closing phenylalanine or tryptophan. A D gene is named only where the DNA matches it firmly. Clone sizes are given selectively: once, few, many, or a class where the clone is expanded.

-	TRBV29-1	few	TRBJ1-2	CSVPWSRGYTF	TGCAGCGTTCCGTGGAGTAGGGGCTACACCTTC
-	TRBV5-1	-	TRBJ2-5	CASYGTQSQETQYF	TGCGCCAGCTATGGGACACAGAGTCAAGAGACCCAGTACTTC
-	TRBV12-5	once	TRBJ2-7	CASGATYEQYF	TGTGCTAGTGGGGCAACCTACGAGCAGTACTTC
TRBD2	TRBV5-8	-	TRBJ2-3	CASSLGTSASTDTQYF	TGTGCCAGCAGCTTGGGGACTAGCGCTAGCACAGATACGCAGTATTTT
TRBD1	TRBV4-1	few	TRBJ2-7	CASSQDLRMGQSYEQYF	TGCGCCAGCAGCCAAGATCTAAGGATGGGACAGTCCTACGAGCAGTACTTC
TRBD1	TRBV27	-	TRBJ1-2	CASSRQGLYGYTF	TGTGCCAGCAGCAGACAGGGGCTCTATGGCTACACCTTC
-	TRBV5-4	-	TRBJ2-7	CASSFPGHQTYEQYF	TGTGCCAGCAGCTTTCCGGGACACCAAACCTACGAGCAGTACTTC
-	TRBV4-3	few	TRBJ1-2	CASSQDSHYGYTF	TGCGCCAGCAGCCAGGACAGTCACTATGGCTACACCTTC
TRBD1	TRBV7-2	-	TRBJ1-1	CASSLGGTGVRTEAFF	TGTGCCAGCAGCCTCGGCGGGACAGGGGTTCGCACTGAAGCTTTCTTT
-	TRBV18	-	TRBJ2-7	CASSLRTGFYEQYF	TGTGCCAGCTCACTACGTACAGGGTTCTACGAGCAGTACTTC
-	TRBV2	-	TRBJ2-7	CASSERTTKTYEQYF	TGTGCCAGCAGTGAACGGACGACTAAGACCTACGAGCAGTACTTC
-	TRBV19	-	TRBJ1-5	CASSMTSQGPNQPQHF	TGTGCCAGTAGTATGACGAGTCAGGGTCCCAATCAGCCCCAGCATTTT
TRBD1	TRBV25-1	-	TRBJ1-2	CASSEGWAGGALLDGYTF	TGTGCCAGCAGTGAAGGTTGGGCAGGGGGCGCCCTTCTGGATGGCTACACCTTC
-	TRBV11-2	-	TRBJ2-1	CASRKRLVNNEQFF	TGTGCCAGCAGGAAAAGACTAGTCAACAATGAGCAGTTCTTC
-	TRBV18	-	TRBJ2-7	CASSPGQLQGEQYF	TGTGCCAGCTCACCCGGACAGCTCCAGGGCGAGCAGTACTTC
-	TRBV14	once	TRBJ1-3	CASSPGARGNTIYF	TGTGCCAGCAGCCCAGGGGCTCGGGGAAACACCATATATTTT
-	TRBV30	-	TRBJ1-1	CAWLWGPGGMNTEAFF	TGTGCCTGGCTTTGGGGCCCGGGGGGGATGAACACTGAAGCTTTCTTT
TRBD1	TRBV18	once	TRBJ2-1	CASSPRTGEYNEQFF	TGTGCCAGCTCACCTAGGACAGGGGAATACAATGAGCAGTTCTTC
-	TRBV19	-	TRBJ1-5	CASSFFAGSNQPQHF	TGTGCCAGTAGTTTTTTCGCGGGAAGCAATCAGCCCCAGCATTTT
-	TRBV11-3	-	TRBJ1-6	CASSLVAENSPLHF	TGTGCCAGCAGCTTAGTGGCGGAAAATTCACCCCTCCACTTT
TRBD2	TRBV2	-	TRBJ2-3	CASSPRASGSADTQYF	TGTGCCAGCAGCCCAAGGGCTAGCGGGAGCGCAGATACGCAGTATTTT
TRBD1	TRBV30	-	TRBJ1-4	CAWTYGSGGTGNPFANEKLFF	TGTGCCTGGACCTACGGGTCTGGAGGGACAGGGAATCCGTTCGCTAATGAAAAACTGTTTTTT
-	TRBV6-6	-	TRBJ2-3	CASSSDAGARDTQYF	TGTGCCAGCAGTTCAGACGCGGGGGCCCGAGATACGCAGTATTTT
-	TRBV10-3	-	TRBJ1-3	CAITGSSNTIYF	TGTGCCATAACAGGGTCTTCAAACACCATATATTTT
-	TRBV2	-	TRBJ1-1	CASGGWTEAFF	TGTGCCAGCGGCGGGTGGACTGAAGCTTTCTTT
TRBD1	TRBV6-1	-	TRBJ1-5	CAIDRDRGFVPQHF	TGTGCCATAGACCGGGACAGGGGCTTTGTGCCCCAGCATTTT
TRBD2	TRBV6-5	-	TRBJ2-7	CASSYLTSGRKYEQYF	TGTGCCAGCAGTTACCTGACTAGCGGGAGGAAGTACGAGCAGTACTTC
-	TRBV2	once	TRBJ2-6	CASSGDPLSGANVLTF	TGTGCCAGCAGTGGCGATCCCCTCTCTGGGGCCAACGTCCTGACTTTC
-	TRBV11-2	few	TRBJ1-2	CASSLSGQYYGYTF	TGTGCCAGCAGCTTAAGTGGACAGTACTATGGCTACACCTTC
TRBD2	TRBV9	-	TRBJ2-1	CASSARPSGTDEQFF	TGTGCCAGCAGCGCCCGCCCTAGCGGGACCGATGAGCAGTTCTTC
-	TRBV10-3	-	TRBJ2-7	CAISESRGGASYEQYF	TGTGCCATCAGTGAGTCGAGGGGGGGCGCCTCCTACGAGCAGTACTTC
-	TRBV10-3	-	TRBJ2-7	CAIMGAESYEQYF	TGTGCCATCATGGGGGCAGAGTCCTACGAGCAGTACTTC
-	TRBV27	-	TRBJ2-2	CATSRGPGELFF	TGTGCCACCTCTCGGGGTCCCGGGGAGCTGTTTTTT
TRBD1	TRBV29-1	-	TRBJ2-3	CSAVRPGQGTADTQYF	TGCAGCGCCGTTCGCCCGGGACAGGGGACCGCAGATACGCAGTATTTT